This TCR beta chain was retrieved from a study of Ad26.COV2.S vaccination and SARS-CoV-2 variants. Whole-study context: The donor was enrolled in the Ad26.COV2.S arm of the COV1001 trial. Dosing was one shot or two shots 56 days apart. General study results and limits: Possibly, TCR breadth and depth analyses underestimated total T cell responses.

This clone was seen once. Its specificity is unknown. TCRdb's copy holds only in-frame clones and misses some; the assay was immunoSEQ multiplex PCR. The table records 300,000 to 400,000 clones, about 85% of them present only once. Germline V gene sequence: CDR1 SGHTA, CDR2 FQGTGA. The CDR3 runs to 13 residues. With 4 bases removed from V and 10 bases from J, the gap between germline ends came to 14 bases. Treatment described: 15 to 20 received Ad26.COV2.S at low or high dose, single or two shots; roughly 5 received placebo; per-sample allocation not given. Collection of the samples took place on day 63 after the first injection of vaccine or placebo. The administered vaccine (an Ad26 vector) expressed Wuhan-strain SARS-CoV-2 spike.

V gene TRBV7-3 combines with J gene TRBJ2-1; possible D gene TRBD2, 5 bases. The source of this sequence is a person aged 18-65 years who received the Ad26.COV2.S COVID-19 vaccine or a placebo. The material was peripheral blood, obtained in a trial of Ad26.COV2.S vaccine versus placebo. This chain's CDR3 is CASSSSGSSEQFF. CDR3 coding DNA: TGTGCCAGCAGCTCATCGGGGTCTAGCGAGCAGTTCTTC.